This T cell receptor (beta chain) was obtained from a study of shared clonotypes between healthy human individuals (dated by TCRdb to the early 2020s). Notes on the research overall: The cohort included three men and a couple of women between 18 and 49 years of age. Per donor, three plates each were used for CD4 naive and CD4 memory, two for CD8 naive, and one for CD8 memory. To estimate repertoire size and how much clonotypes are shared between individuals, the study performed deep sequencing of blood TCR repertoires from a few healthy adults. To increase sequencing depth and limit assay-specific biases, TCR repertoire library preparation and sequencing were carried out by different laboratories using diverse techniques. Between about 0.85 and 9.5 billion PBMCs per donor were obtained by leukapheresis. Beyond this particular receptor, the publication reports: Because the study included only a small number of donors, the genetic and exposure-history diversity represented was limited. Incomplete sequencing was indicated by rarefaction of sorted-subset datasets, despite the large sequencing depth. Higher generation probabilities were observed for clonotypes shared by all four sorted-subset donors than for non-shared clonotypes. Across a handful of donors, about 4.5% of naive CD4, around 3.3% of naive CD8, around 2.5% of memory CD4, and approximately 0.4% of memory CD8 clonotypes were shared. Sampling was limited to blood, and TCR repertoires in tissue likely differ from TCR repertoires in blood. Larger estimated clonotype richness was generally found for naive subsets than for memory subsets. Pairwise subsampling led to the expectation that sequencing depth would affect the degree of clonotype sharing among donors.

TCR CDR3 regions were amplified from genomic DNA by multiplex PCR using the deep immunoSEQ assay. Extracted genomic DNA from each cell subset was distributed evenly across all wells of several immunoSEQ 96-well plates, and each plate was treated as a replicate. Each replicate PCR for sorted subsets received around 200 ng genomic DNA, equal to tens of thousands of T cell genomes. Purified libraries were measured with a Qubit 3.0 fluorometer, size-checked on a Bioanalyzer 2100, and measured again with the KAPA Library Quantification kit. A separate single-read 150-cycle Illumina NextSeq 550 flow cell was used to sequence each immunoSEQ 96-well plate. As for how the authors treated the data: Because the immunoSEQ output held only junctional sequences and lacked quality scores, the filtering could not match the filtering applied to full-length reads. To assign V/J genes and CDR3, sequences were annotated against IMGT germline references using PyIR, a Python wrapper for IgBLAST v1.9. Reads were removed for weak V/J assignments (E-value above 1e-6), missing CDR3, stop codons, out-of-frame junctions, or ambiguous translated residues. V3J clonotypes were defined as sequences sharing an identical inferred V gene, J gene, and CDR3 amino acid sequence. Percentage overlap between repertoires was computed as shared unique clonotypes divided by the size of the smaller repertoire. RTK rarefaction, the Chao1 estimator, and Recon v2.1 estimates of unobserved clonotypes were used to assess repertoire richness. Generation probabilities were computed with OLGA for all TCRbeta clonotypes obtained by the gDNA method from a handful of donors. TCRdb provides this immuneACCESS table in a form limited to in-frame rearrangements. Some clones are lacking; in checked studies, under half of them reflect an unresolved V gene, and why the rest are absent is not known. V, J and clone size reflect that table, while D and trimming were determined from the DNA. In this sample the table shows roughly 2.4 million clones, 90% to 97% of which occur a single time. The leading ten clones occupy approximately 0.13% of the sample.

Worth noting for this clone: The specificity of this receptor is unknown. Base quality data are lacking; no much larger clone is found one base away.

Spanning cysteine to phenylalanine, the CDR3 consists of 15 amino acids. The only DNA kept is the CDR3, 45 bases in frame from the first base. At the junction V is shortened by 7 bases and J by 0 bases; bases outside the gene matches: 7. CDR1 is given as SEHNR and CDR2 as FQNEAQ, both from the germline V gene (reference sequence). Donors were healthy HIV-negative adults with no recently reported acute infections or vaccinations. Every donor was a Caucasian adult residing in Nashville, Tennessee, USA. CD4+ T cells were enriched by magnetic negative selection; naive cells were then positively selected on CD45RA, and the negative fraction formed the memory subset. Blood was obtained by leukapheresis, after which PBMCs were separated by Ficoll-Histopaque density gradient centrifugation and cryopreserved in liquid nitrogen vapor phase. Analytical flow cytometry was used to check the purity and quantity of each magnetically sorted T cell population. Genomic DNA was isolated from each sorted fraction and quantified by UV absorbance on a Nanodrop 2000c.

Recombination linked TRBV7-9 to TRBJ2-3, and 7 bases in between align with TRBD2. Sequencing input: naive CD4+ T cells sorted from blood. Sample cell subset or site, as interpreted from the label and publication: CD45RA+ positively selected. The source of this sequence is a man aged 18 to 30 in good health. The DNA is as follows: TGTGCCAGCACCGACCTAGCGGAGAGCACAGATACGCAGTATTTT. Its protein reads: CASTDLAESTDTQYF.